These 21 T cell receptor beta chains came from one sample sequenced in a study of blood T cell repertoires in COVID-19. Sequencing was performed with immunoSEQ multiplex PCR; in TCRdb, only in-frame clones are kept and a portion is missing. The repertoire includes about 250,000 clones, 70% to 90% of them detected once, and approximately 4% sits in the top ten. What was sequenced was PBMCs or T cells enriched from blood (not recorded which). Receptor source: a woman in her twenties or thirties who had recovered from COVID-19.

This CDR3 is CASSLASGQETQYF. The CDR3 DNA reads TGCGCCAGCAGCTTGGCCAGCGGGCAAGAGACCCAGTACTTC. The chain is built from TRBV5-1 and TRBJ2-5, with D maybe TRBD2 (6 bases). The V gene lost 0 bases and the J gene lost 2 bases, with 8 bases spanning the gap. The CDR3 has 14 amino acids. Per the germline V gene, CDR1 is SGHRS and CDR2 is YFSETQ.

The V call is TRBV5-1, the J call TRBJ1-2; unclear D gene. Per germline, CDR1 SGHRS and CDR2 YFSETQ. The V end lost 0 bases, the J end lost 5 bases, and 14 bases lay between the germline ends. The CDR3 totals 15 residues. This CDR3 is CASSLAPLARYGYTF. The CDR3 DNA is TGCGCCAGCAGCTTGGCCCCCCTGGCGAGGTATGGCTACACCTTC.

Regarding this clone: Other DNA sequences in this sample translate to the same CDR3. CDR3 sequence: CASSSQGGGTEAFF. DNA for the CDR3: TGTGCCAGCAGCTCGCAGGGGGGAGGCACTGAAGCTTTCTTT. The J gene is TRBJ1-1, the V gene TRBV7-9; 7 bases match TRBD1. CDR1 is SEHNR, CDR2 FQNEAQ, per germline (reference sequence). The CDR3 is 14 amino acids. The ends lost 4 bases at V and 4 bases at J; junction bases unmatched: 6.

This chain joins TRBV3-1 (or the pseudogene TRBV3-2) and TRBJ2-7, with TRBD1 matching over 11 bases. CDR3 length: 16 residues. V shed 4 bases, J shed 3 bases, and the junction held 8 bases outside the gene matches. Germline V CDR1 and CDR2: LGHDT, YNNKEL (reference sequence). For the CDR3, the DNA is TGTGCCAGCAGCCCCAGGGGGACAGGGGGGGACTACGAGCAGTACTTC. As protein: CASSPRGTGGDYEQYF.

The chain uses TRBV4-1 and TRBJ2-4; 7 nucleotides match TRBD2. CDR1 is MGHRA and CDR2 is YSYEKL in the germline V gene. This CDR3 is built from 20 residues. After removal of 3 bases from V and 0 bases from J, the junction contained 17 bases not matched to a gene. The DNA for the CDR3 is TGCGCCAGCAGCCACCCCCTGGCGGGAGCGGCAGCTTTAGCCAAAAACATTCAGTACTTC. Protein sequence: CASSHPLAGAAALAKNIQYF.

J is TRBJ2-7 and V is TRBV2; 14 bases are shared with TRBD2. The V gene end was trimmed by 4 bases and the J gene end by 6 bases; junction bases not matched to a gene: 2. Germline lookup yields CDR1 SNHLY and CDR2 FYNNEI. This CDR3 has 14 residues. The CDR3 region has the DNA TGTGCCAGCAGTGTGGGACTAGCGGGAGCCGAGCAGTACTTC. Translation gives CASSVGLAGAEQYF.

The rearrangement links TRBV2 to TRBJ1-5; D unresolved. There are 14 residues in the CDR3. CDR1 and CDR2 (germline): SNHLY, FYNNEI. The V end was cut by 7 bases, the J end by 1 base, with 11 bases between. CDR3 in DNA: TGTGCCAGCATGCGGGATCGGAGCAATCAGCCCCAGCATTTT. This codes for CASMRDRSNQPQHF.

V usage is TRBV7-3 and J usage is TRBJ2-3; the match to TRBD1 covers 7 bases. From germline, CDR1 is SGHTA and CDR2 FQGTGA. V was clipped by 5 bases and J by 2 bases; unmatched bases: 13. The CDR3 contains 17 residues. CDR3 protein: CASSARTGRGFTDTQYF. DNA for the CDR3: TGTGCCAGCAGCGCACGGACTGGCAGGGGGTTCACAGATACGCAGTATTTT.

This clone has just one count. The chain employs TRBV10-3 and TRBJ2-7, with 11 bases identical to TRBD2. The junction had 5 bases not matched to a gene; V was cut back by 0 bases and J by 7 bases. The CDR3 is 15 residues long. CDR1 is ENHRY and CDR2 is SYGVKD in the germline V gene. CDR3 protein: CAISESLAGVREQYF. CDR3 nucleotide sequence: TGTGCCATCAGTGAGTCACTAGCGGGAGTGAGGGAGCAGTACTTC.

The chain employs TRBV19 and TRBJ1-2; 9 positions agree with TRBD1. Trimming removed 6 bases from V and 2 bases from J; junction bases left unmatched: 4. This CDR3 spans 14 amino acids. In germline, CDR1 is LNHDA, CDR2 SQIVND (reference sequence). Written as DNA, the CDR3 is TGTGCCAGTAGCCGGACAGGGGAGAACTATGGCTACACCTTC. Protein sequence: CASSRTGENYGYTF.

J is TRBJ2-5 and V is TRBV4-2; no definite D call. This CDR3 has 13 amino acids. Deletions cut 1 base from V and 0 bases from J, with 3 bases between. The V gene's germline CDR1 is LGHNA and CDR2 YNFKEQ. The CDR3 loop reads CASSQVYQETQYF. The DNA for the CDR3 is TGTGCCAGCAGCCAAGTATACCAAGAGACCCAGTACTTC.

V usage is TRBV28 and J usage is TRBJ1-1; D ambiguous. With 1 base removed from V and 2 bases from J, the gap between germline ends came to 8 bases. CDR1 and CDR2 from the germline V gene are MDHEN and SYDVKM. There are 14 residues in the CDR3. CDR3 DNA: TGTGCCAGCAGTTTATCTCAGGTTAACACTGAAGCTTTCTTT. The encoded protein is CASSLSQVNTEAFF.

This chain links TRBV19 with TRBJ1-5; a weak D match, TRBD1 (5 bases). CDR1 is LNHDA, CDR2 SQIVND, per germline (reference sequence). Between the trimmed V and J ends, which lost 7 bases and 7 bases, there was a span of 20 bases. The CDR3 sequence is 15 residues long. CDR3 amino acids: CASTLREGLRQPQHF. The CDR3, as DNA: TGTGCCAGTACTTTAAGGGAGGGGCTCAGACAGCCCCAGCATTTT. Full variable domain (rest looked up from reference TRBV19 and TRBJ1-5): DGGITQSPKYLFRKEGQNVTLSCEQNLNHDAMYWYRQDPGQGLRLIYYSQIVNDFQKGDIAEGYSVSREKKESFPLTVTSAQKNPTAFYLCASTLREGLRQPQHFGDGTRLSIL.

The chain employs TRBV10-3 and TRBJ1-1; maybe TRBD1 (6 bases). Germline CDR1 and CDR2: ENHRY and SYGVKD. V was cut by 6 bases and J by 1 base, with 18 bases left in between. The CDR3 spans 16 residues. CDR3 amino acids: CAIRDSITQKNTEAFF. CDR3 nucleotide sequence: TGTGCCATCAGGGACAGCATCACACAAAAGAACACTGAAGCTTTCTTT.

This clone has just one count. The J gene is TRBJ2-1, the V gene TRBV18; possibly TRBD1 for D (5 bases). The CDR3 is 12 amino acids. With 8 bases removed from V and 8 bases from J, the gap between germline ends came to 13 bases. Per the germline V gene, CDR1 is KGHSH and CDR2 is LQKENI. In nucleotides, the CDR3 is TGTGCCAGCACATCGCAGGGCGATGAGCAGTTCTTC. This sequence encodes CASTSQGDEQFF.

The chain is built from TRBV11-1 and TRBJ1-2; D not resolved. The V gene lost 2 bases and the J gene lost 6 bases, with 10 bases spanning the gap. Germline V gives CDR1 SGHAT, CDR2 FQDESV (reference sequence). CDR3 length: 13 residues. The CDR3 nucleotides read TGTGCCAGCAGCTTATGGCGGGGAAATGGCTACACCTTC. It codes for CASSLWRGNGYTF.

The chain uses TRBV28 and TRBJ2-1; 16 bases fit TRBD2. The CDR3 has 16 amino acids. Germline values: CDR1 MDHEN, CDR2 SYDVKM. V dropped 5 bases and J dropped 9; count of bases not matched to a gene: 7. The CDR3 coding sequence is TGTGCCAGCAGTCACGGGACTAGCGGGGGGGCACGTGAGCAGTTCTTC. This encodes CASSHGTSGGAREQFF.

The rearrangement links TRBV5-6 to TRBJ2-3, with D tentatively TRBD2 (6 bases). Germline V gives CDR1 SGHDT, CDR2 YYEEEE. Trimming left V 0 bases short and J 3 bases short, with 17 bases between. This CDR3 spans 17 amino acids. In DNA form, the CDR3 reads TGTGCCAGCAGCTTGGCCCACTGGACTACATCAACAGATACGCAGTATTTT. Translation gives CASSLAHWTTSTDTQYF.

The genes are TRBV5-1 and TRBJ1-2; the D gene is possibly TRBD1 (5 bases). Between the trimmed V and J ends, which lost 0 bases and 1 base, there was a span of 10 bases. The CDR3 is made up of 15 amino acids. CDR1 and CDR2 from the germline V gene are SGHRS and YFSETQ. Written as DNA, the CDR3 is TGCGCCAGCAGCTTGGAGACAGTCAATAACTATGGCTACACCTTC. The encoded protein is CASSLETVNNYGYTF.

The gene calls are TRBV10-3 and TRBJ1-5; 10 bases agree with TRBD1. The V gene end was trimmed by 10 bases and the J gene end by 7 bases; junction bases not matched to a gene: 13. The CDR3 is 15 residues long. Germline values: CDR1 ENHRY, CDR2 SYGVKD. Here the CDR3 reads CASQPRTGGGQPQHF. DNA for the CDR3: TGTGCCAGCCAACCGAGGACAGGGGGAGGGCAGCCCCAGCATTTT.

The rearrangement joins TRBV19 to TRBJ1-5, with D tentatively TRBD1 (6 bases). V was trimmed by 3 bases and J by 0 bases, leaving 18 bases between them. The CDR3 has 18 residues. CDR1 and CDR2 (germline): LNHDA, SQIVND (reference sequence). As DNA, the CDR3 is TGTGCCAGTAGTATCCGGGACATACGCTATAATAGCAATCAGCCCCAGCATTTT. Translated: CASSIRDIRYNSNQPQHF.